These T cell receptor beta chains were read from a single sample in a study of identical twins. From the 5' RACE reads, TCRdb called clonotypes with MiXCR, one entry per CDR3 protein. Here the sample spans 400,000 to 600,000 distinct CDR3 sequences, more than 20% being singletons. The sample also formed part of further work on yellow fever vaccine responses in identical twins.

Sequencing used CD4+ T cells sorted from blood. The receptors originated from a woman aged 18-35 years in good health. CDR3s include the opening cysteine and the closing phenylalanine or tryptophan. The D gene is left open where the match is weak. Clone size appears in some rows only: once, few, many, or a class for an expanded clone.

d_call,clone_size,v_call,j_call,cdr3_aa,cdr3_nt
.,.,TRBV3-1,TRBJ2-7,CASSLQMRAEQYF,TGTGCCAGCAGCCTACAAATGCGAGCTGAGCAGTACTTC
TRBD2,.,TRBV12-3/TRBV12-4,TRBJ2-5,CASSWSGAIKETQYF,TGTGCCAGCAGTTGGAGCGGGGCTATAAAAGAGACCCAGTACTTC
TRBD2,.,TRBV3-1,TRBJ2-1,CASSQAPASGRVNEQFF,TGTGCCAGCAGCCAAGCACCGGCTAGCGGGAGGGTCAATGAGCAGTTCTTC
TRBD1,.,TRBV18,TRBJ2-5,CASSPGQGLAETQYF,TGTGCCAGCTCACCGGGACAGGGACTTGCGGAGACCCAGTACTTC
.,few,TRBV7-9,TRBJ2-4,CASSLAWDWEAKNIQYF,TGTGCCAGCAGCTTAGCCTGGGACTGGGAGGCCAAAAACATTCAGTACTTC
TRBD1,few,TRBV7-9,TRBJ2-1,CASSLTTGDDEQFF,TGTGCCAGCAGCTTAACCACAGGGGATGATGAGCAGTTCTTC
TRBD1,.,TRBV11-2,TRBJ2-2,CASSLPFRQGANTGELFF,TGTGCCAGCAGCTTACCCTTTCGGCAGGGGGCGAACACCGGGGAGCTGTTTTTT
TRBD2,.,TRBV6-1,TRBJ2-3,CASSTLAGAGADTQYF,TGTGCCAGCAGTACCTTAGCGGGAGCTGGGGCAGATACGCAGTATTTT
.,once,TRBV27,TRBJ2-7,CASGAAGTLRLSSYEQYF,TGTGCCAGCGGGGCCGCCGGAACACTTCGACTGAGCTCCTACGAGCAGTACTTC
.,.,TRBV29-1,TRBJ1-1,CSGRTDLNTEAFF,TGCAGCGGTCGGACAGACCTGAACACTGAAGCTTTCTTT
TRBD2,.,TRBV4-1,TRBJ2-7,CASSQALGGLAGYEQYF,TGCGCCAGCAGCCAAGCCCTAGGGGGACTAGCGGGTTACGAGCAGTACTTC
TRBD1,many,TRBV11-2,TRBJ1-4,CASSQPGGGANEKLFF,TGTGCCAGCAGTCAACCCGGAGGGGGCGCAAATGAAAAACTGTTTTTT
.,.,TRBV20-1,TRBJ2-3,CSASGGAGDTQYF,TGCAGTGCTAGTGGGGGGGCCGGAGATACGCAGTATTTT
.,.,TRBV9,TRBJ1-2,CASSGPGTKSYGYTF,TGTGCCAGCAGCGGCCCCGGGACAAAGTCCTATGGCTACACCTTC
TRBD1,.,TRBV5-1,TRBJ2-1,CASSRPGTGIDEQFF,TGCGCCAGCAGTCGTCCCGGGACAGGGATTGATGAGCAGTTCTTC
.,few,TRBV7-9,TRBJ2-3,CASSLVELPGDTQYF,TGTGCCAGCAGCTTGGTGGAACTACCCGGGGATACGCAGTATTTT
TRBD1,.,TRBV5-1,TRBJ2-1,CASSPRTGDEQFF,TGCGCCAGCAGCCCCAGGACAGGGGATGAGCAGTTCTTC